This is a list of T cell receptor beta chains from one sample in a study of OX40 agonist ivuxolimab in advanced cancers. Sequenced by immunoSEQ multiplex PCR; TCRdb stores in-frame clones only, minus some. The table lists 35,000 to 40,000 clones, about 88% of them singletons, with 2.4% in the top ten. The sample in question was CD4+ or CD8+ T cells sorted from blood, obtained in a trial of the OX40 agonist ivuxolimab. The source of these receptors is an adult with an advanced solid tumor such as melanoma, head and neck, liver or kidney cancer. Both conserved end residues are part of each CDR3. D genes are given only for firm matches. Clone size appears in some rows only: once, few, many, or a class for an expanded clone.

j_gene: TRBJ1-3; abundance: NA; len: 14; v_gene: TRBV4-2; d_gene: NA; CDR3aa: CASSQDVLSETIYF; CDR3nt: TGTGCCAGCAGCCAAGATGTCCTCTCTGAGACCATATATTTT
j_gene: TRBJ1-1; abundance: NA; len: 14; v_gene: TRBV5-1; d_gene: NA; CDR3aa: CASSEGGGNTEAFF; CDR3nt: TGCGCCAGCAGTGAGGGGGGAGGGAACACTGAAGCTTTCTTT
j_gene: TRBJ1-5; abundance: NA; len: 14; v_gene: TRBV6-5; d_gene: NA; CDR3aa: CASSYSGANQPQHF; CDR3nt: TGTGCCAGCAGTTACTCCGGGGCTAATCAGCCCCAGCATTTT
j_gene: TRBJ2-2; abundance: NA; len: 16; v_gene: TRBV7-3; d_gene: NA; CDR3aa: CASSLTTGSNTGELFF; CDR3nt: TGTGCCAGCAGCTTAACCACGGGCTCGAACACCGGGGAGCTGTTTTTT
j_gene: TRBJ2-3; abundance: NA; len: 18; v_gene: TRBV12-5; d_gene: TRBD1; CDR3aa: CASGLPPPPDRGPDTQYF; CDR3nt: TGTGCTAGTGGTTTGCCCCCACCCCCGGACAGGGGCCCAGATACGCAGTATTTT
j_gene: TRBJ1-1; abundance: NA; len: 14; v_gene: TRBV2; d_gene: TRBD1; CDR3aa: CASSSGQGGTEAFF; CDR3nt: TGTGCCAGCAGTTCAGGGCAGGGGGGGACTGAAGCTTTCTTT
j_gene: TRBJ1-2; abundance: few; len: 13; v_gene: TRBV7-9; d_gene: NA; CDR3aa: CASSLGQNYGYTF; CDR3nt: TGTGCCAGCAGCTTAGGACAGAACTATGGCTACACCTTC
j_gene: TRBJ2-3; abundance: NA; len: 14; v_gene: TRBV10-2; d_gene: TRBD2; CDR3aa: CASRTSLGTDTQYF; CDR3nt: TGCGCCAGCAGGACTAGCTTGGGCACAGATACGCAGTATTTT
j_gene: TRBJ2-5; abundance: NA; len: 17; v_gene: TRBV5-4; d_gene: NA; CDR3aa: CASSDRPGTSLQETQYF; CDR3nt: TGTGCCAGCAGCGACCGTCCCGGGACCTCCCTTCAAGAGACCCAGTACTTC
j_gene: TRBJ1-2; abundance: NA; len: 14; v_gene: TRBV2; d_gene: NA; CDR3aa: CASREESVIYGYTF; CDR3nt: TGTGCCAGTAGGGAAGAATCGGTAATCTATGGCTACACCTTC
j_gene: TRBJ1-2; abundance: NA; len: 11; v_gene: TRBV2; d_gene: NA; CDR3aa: CASRLEGGYTF; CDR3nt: TGTGCCAGCAGATTGGAGGGGGGCTACACCTTC
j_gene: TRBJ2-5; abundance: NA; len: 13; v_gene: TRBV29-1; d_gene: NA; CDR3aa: CSVTLQGGETQYF; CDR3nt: TGCAGCGTCACACTACAGGGCGGGGAGACCCAGTACTTC
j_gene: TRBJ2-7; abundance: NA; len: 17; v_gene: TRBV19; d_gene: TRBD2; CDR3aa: CASSLGLAGGSSYEQYF; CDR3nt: TGTGCCAGTAGTCTCGGACTAGCGGGGGGGAGCTCCTACGAGCAGTACTTC
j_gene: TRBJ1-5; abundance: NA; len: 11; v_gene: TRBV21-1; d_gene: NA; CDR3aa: CASSTLLAQHF; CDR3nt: TGTGCCAGCAGCACTCTACTGGCCCAGCATTTT
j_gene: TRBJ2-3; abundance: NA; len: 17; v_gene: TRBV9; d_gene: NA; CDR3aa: CASSPAGSLRGTDTQYF; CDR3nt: TGTGCCAGCAGCCCCGCCGGGTCTTTAAGAGGGACAGATACGCAGTATTTT
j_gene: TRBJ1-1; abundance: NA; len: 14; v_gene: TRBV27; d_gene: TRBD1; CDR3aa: CASSAGQGYGEAFF; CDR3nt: TGTGCCAGCAGTGCGGGACAGGGATATGGTGAAGCTTTCTTT